One and the same sample provided the 9 T cell receptor beta chains below, sequenced in a study of T cells after posttransplantation cyclophosphamide. Treatment was busulfan-fludarabine conditioning, a marrow graft, and cyclophosphamide on days +3 and +4. TCRdb's copy holds only in-frame clones and misses some; the assay was immunoSEQ multiplex PCR. Recorded here are about 14,000 clones, none singletons. The material sequenced was PBMCs, taken about 1,200 days after allogeneic stem cell transplant with posttransplant cyclophosphamide. These receptor sequences come from a female patient in her thirties or forties who received an allogeneic stem cell transplant from a related donor, was CMV-positive, and had no GVHD. Some T cells may be transferred from the graft donor.

Ten or more counts support this clone. The chain uses TRBV27 and TRBJ2-1, with a possible D match to TRBD2 (5 bases). Germline lookup yields CDR1 MNHEY and CDR2 SMNVEV (reference sequence). V dropped 5 bases and J dropped 7 bases, with 15 bases sitting between them. The CDR3 runs 14 residues. The DNA of the CDR3 is TGTGCCAGCAGTCCCCCAGAGGGTAGGAATGAGCAGTTCTTC. Protein: CASSPPEGRNEQFF.

Many counts were recorded for this clone. The chain recombines TRBV15 with TRBJ2-1; tentatively, D is TRBD2 (5 bases). V shed 5 bases and J shed 0 bases, with 11 bases lying between them. The length of the CDR3 is 15 residues. The germline gives CDR1 LNHNV, CDR2 YYDKDF (reference sequence). The CDR3 loop is CATSPGSSSYNEQFF. The CDR3 DNA reads as TGTGCCACCAGCCCTGGGAGTAGCTCCTACAATGAGCAGTTCTTC.

This clone occurred many times. The chain links TRBV11-3 to TRBJ2-6, with TRBD1 matching over 8 bases. The V and J ends lost 5 bases and 2 bases, in that order; junction bases with no gene match: 5. The CDR3 runs 16 residues. Germline CDR1 and CDR2: SGHNT and YENEEA. The CDR3 spells CASSTDRDPGANVLTF. For the CDR3, the DNA is TGTGCCAGCAGCACGGACAGGGACCCTGGGGCCAACGTCCTGACTTTC. The whole variable domain, remainder taken from reference TRBV11-3 and TRBJ2-6, is EAGVVQSPRYKIIEKKQPVAFWCNPISGHNTLYWYLQNLGQGPELLIRYENEEAVDDSQLPKDRFSAERLKGVDSTLKIQPAELGDSAVYLCASSTDRDPGANVLTFGAGSRLTVL.

Ten or more counts support this clone. The chain carries TRBV6-1 and TRBJ1-6, with a tentative D call TRBD1 (6 bases). V was shortened by 7 bases and J by 7 bases, with 14 bases between the two germline ends. The CDR3 has 14 residues. Germline V gene sequence: CDR1 MNHNS, CDR2 SASEGT. This chain's CDR3 is CASTSGESNSPLHF. The CDR3 bases are TGTGCCAGCACCTCAGGGGAGTCAAATTCACCCCTCCACTTT.

This clone was counted between two and nine times. J is TRBJ2-4 and V is TRBV18, with D tentatively TRBD1 (5 bases). Deletions cut 4 bases from V and 0 bases from J, with 13 bases between. Germline CDR1 and CDR2: KGHSH and LQKENI. CDR3 length equals 16 residues. This CDR3 reads CASSQDSLLAKNIQYF. For the CDR3, the DNA is TGTGCCAGCTCACAAGACAGTCTCCTAGCCAAAAACATTCAGTACTTC.

The CDR3 DNA follows: TGTGCCAGCAGTTGGGGAGCAACAGAAGTTAACACTGAAGCTTTCTTT. Translation: CASSWGATEVNTEAFF. The chain carries TRBV6-5 and TRBJ1-1; D remains unclear. Trimming cost V 4 bases and J 2 bases, with 17 bases left between them. This CDR3 is built from 16 residues. Germline CDR1 is MNHEY and CDR2 is SVGAGI.

This clone came up a few times. V usage is TRBV29-1 and J usage is TRBJ1-4; 11 bases are a match to TRBD1. This CDR3 is built from 15 residues. Germline V gene lookup returns CDR1 SQVTM and CDR2 ANQGSEA. Trimming at V came to 6 bases and at J to 8 bases, leaving 11 bases not matched to a gene. As DNA, the CDR3 is TGCAGCGTCGCCGGGACAGGGGGGCGCGGCGAAAAACTGTTTTTT. It specifies CSVAGTGGRGEKLFF.

This clone has only a few counts. The V and J genes are TRBV7-9 and TRBJ1-2, with a possible D match to TRBD1 (5 bases). Per the germline V gene, CDR1 is SEHNR and CDR2 is FQNEAQ (reference sequence). Trimming cost V 2 bases and J 0 bases, with 7 bases left between them. The CDR3 covers 14 residues. In DNA, the CDR3 is TGTGCCAGCAGCTTATACAGGACTAACTATGGCTACACCTTC. This sequence encodes CASSLYRTNYGYTF.

In its sample, this clone was seen many times. The chain carries TRBV5-4 and TRBJ2-1; 13 bases line up with TRBD2. J gave up 2 bases and V 4 bases, and 3 bases lay outside the gene matches. CDR1 is SGHNT and CDR2 is YYREEE in the germline V gene (reference sequence). The CDR3 spans 16 residues. In DNA form, the CDR3 reads TGTGCCAGCAGCCGGACTAGCGGGGGTACCTACAATGAGCAGTTCTTC. Residues: CASSRTSGGTYNEQFF.